Shown below are 19 T cell receptor beta chains from a single sample sequenced in a study of spatial heterogeneity in lung cancer. The time point here: sample taken at primary tumor resection. Whole RNA from tumor, nontumor lung or frozen PBMC was sequenced unsorted. Each CDR3 protein gets one entry after TCRdb re-called the 5' RACE reads with MiXCR. The sample has 95,000 or so distinct CDR3 sequences; about 9.4% are singletons. The specimen comprised PBMCs, sampled at surgery. The receptors were gathered from a male donor with early-stage non-small cell lung cancer.

This clonotype was recorded a few times. The chain carries TRBV4-1 and TRBJ2-3; 12 bases align to TRBD2. The CDR3 consists of 17 residues. The V gene's germline CDR1 is MGHRA and CDR2 YSYEKL. V gave up 1 base and J gave up 0 bases; unmatched junction bases: 2. The CDR3 nucleotides read TGCGCCAGCAGCCAAGGACTAGCGGGGGAGAGCACAGATACGCAGTATTTT. It yields the protein CASSQGLAGESTDTQYF.

This clonotype was seen a few times. The CDR3 loop reads CASSQVYLAGGSYQETQYF. DNA for the CDR3: TGTGCCAGCAGCCAAGTCTACCTAGCGGGGGGGTCCTACCAAGAGACCCAGTACTTC. The chain is built from TRBV4-2 and TRBJ2-5, with TRBD2 identical over 12 bases. The CDR3 is made up of 19 amino acids. Germline values: CDR1 LGHNA, CDR2 YNFKEQ. V was pared by 1 base and J by 0 bases, with 9 bases of the junction left unmatched.

Only one count was recorded for this clonotype. The DNA for the CDR3 is TGTGCCAGCAGCTTGTTGATGGGGGGAGAGACCCAGTACTTC. As protein: CASSLLMGGETQYF. The chain is built from TRBV7-2 and TRBJ2-5; possible D gene TRBD2, 6 bases. The CDR3 is 14 amino acids. Germline V gene lookup returns CDR1 SGHTA and CDR2 FQGNSA. The V end was cut by 3 bases, the J end by 4 bases, with 12 bases between.

There are a few counts of this clonotype. V and J are TRBV2 and TRBJ2-2; D is perhaps TRBD1 (5 bases). CDR1 SNHLY and CDR2 FYNNEI come from the germline V gene. Trimming removed 8 bases from V and 4 bases from J, with 14 bases in between. The length of the CDR3 is 14 residues. CDR3 sequence (DNA): TGTGCCAGCGCCCTGACAAGGGGCACCGGGGAGCTGTTTTTT. This encodes CASALTRGTGELFF.

Turning to this clonotype: Being one base from a much bigger clone, this may be a read error. The V call is TRBV3-1, the J call TRBJ1-5; the D is unclear. V dropped 10 bases and J dropped 0 bases, with 13 bases sitting between them. The germline CDR1 and CDR2 sequences are LGHDT and YNNKEL (reference sequence). The CDR3 has 14 amino acids. CDR3 in amino acids: CANSLRDSNQPQHF. DNA for the CDR3: TGTGCCAACAGTCTCAGAGATAGCAATCAGCCCCAGCATTTT.

V is TRBV6-1 and J is TRBJ1-1, with D unclear. This CDR3 has 13 amino acids. Germline V gene sequence: CDR1 MNHNS, CDR2 SASEGT. With 5 bases removed from V and 1 base from J, the gap between germline ends came to 8 bases. Here the CDR3 reads CASSTERNTEAFF. Written as DNA, the CDR3 is TGTGCCAGCAGTACCGAGAGGAACACTGAAGCTTTCTTT.

This clonotype was seen just once. The J gene is TRBJ1-5, the V gene TRBV5-1, with 7 bases that match TRBD1. This CDR3 spans 16 amino acids. Germline V gene lookup returns CDR1 SGHRS and CDR2 YFSETQ. Unmatched junction bases numbered 9, after V lost 2 bases and J lost 4 bases. The CDR3 region is CASSFLDRVPNQPQHF. CDR3 bases: TGCGCCAGCAGCTTCCTTGACAGGGTGCCGAATCAGCCCCAGCATTTT.

This clonotype was counted only a few times. This rearrangement joins TRBV20-1 to TRBJ2-3; D might be TRBD2 (5 bases). The V end lost 5 bases, the J end lost 1 base, and 16 bases lay between the germline ends. Germline lookup yields CDR1 DFQATT and CDR2 SNEGSKA (reference sequence). The CDR3 runs to 15 residues. This CDR3 reads CSAGSWELGTDTQYF. The CDR3 nucleotides read TGCAGTGCTGGTTCATGGGAGTTAGGCACAGATACGCAGTATTTT.

The chain uses TRBV2 and TRBJ1-1; D ambiguous. Germline V gene sequence: CDR1 SNHLY, CDR2 FYNNEI. The CDR3 consists of 12 residues. The V end was cut by 7 bases, the J end by 1 base, with 7 bases between. DNA of the CDR3: TGTGCCAGCACTTTCCAGAACACTGAAGCTTTCTTT. Protein sequence: CASTFQNTEAFF.

The chain joins TRBV11-2 to TRBJ2-1; 7 bases are shared with TRBD2. The CDR3 sequence is 17 residues long. From germline, CDR1 is SGHAT and CDR2 FQNNGV. The V segment lost 5 bases and the J segment 0 bases; nucleotides outside the gene matches: 10. The CDR3 DNA sequence: TGTGCCAGCAGCATACGACTAGCCCAGAGCTCCTACAATGAGCAGTTCTTC. As protein: CASSIRLAQSSYNEQFF. The whole variable domain, remainder taken from reference TRBV11-2 and TRBJ2-1, is EAGVAQSPRYKIIEKRQSVAFWCNPISGHATLYWYQQILGQGPKLLIQFQNNGVVDDSQLPKDRFSAERLKGVDSTLKIQPAKLEDSAVYLCASSIRLAQSSYNEQFFGPGTRLTVL.

The chain combines TRBV2 with TRBJ1-6; possible D gene TRBD1, 5 bases. V lost 4 bases, J lost 11 bases, and 15 bases lay in between. The CDR3 loop spans 14 amino acids. Germline V gene sequence: CDR1 SNHLY, CDR2 FYNNEI. The CDR3 reads CASSVGGTRTPLHF. As DNA, the CDR3 is TGTGCCAGCAGTGTTGGGGGGACCAGAACACCCCTCCACTTT.

This clonotype was found many times. The CDR3 DNA sequence: TGTGCCAGCAGCCCCAGCCAAGAGACCCAGTACTTC. It specifies CASSPSQETQYF. The chain combines TRBV18 with TRBJ2-5; D not resolved. Per germline, CDR1 KGHSH and CDR2 LQKENI. This CDR3 region has 12 residues. V lost 8 bases, J lost 1 base, and 8 bases lay in between.

J is TRBJ2-5 and V is TRBV29-1; no definite D call. V was trimmed by 2 bases and J by 9 bases, leaving 7 bases between them. CDR1 is SQVTM and CDR2 is ANQGSEA in the germline V gene. CDR3 length: 10 amino acids. CDR3 protein: CSVELRAQYF. As DNA, the CDR3 is TGCAGCGTTGAACTACGGGCCCAGTACTTC.

This clonotype was found many times. V gene TRBV14 combines with J gene TRBJ1-3; D is undetermined. Germline CDR1 reads SGHDN; CDR2 reads FVKESK. CDR3 length equals 12 residues. V lost 5 bases to trimming and J lost 10 bases, with 12 bases between them. The CDR3, as DNA: TGTGCCAGCAGCAGCGACGGGTCAACCATATATTTT. Protein: CASSSDGSTIYF.

The chain recombines TRBV5-1 with TRBJ2-7, with unresolved D. Trimming pared 2 bases from V and 1 base from J, leaving 10 bases between. CDR1 SGHRS and CDR2 YFSETQ come from the germline V gene. This CDR3 contains 14 residues. CDR3 sequence (DNA): TGCGCCAGCAGCTTACGTGGCAGGTCCTACGAGCAGTACTTC. As protein: CASSLRGRSYEQYF.

This clonotype was picked up a small number of times. The chain combines TRBV19 with TRBJ2-7; tentative D call: TRBD1 (6 bases). This CDR3 comprises 15 residues. Germline CDR1 is LNHDA and CDR2 is SQIVND (reference sequence). Trimming removed 5 bases from V and 2 bases from J, with 16 bases in between. CDR3: CASSPTGPGTYEQYF. CDR3 coding DNA: TGTGCCAGTAGTCCGACAGGCCCAGGGACCTACGAGCAGTACTTC.

This clonotype came up a few times. At one boundary the junction diverges from the germline segment, which might be a read error. The chain couples TRBV7-9 to TRBJ2-7; D is unresolved. The CDR3 sequence is 12 residues long. Looked up from germline, CDR1 is SEHNR and CDR2 is FQNEAQ (reference sequence). The CDR3 nucleotides read TGTGCCAGCAGCTTACTGCACGATCACGGTGTCTTC. Amino acids: CASSLLHDHGVF. The variable domain in full, with the rest retrieved from reference TRBV7-9 and TRBJ2-7, is DTGVSQNPRHKITKRGQNVTFRCDPISEHNRLYWYRQTLGQGPEFLTYFQNEAQLEKSRLLSDRFSAERPKGSFSTLEIQRTEQGDSAMYLCASSLLHDHGVFGPGTRLTVT.

This clonotype was counted a single time. This chain uses TRBV6-5 with TRBJ2-3; TRBD2 matches at 11 bases. V trimming: 5 bases; J trimming: 7 bases; junction bases outside the gene matches: 8. This CDR3 has 15 residues. CDR1 MNHEY and CDR2 SVGAGI come from the germline V gene. The CDR3 region has the DNA TGTGCCAGCAGTCCACTAGCGGGGGAGGGATATACGCAGTATTTT. Translating gives CASSPLAGEGYTQYF.

This clonotype was counted ten times or more. The chain recombines TRBV20-1 with TRBJ2-3; a weak D match, TRBD2 (5 bases). The length of the CDR3 is 12 residues. The ends were cut back, 6 bases at V and 2 bases at J, with 9 bases in the middle. Germline lookup yields CDR1 DFQATT and CDR2 SNEGSKA (reference sequence). The CDR3 spells CSAKRFTDTQYF. The DNA for the CDR3 is TGCAGTGCAAAGCGGTTCACAGATACGCAGTATTTT.